One sample yielded the 8 T cell receptor beta chains listed below, sequenced in a study of spatial heterogeneity in lung cancer. Described time point: sample taken at primary tumor resection. MiXCR was run by TCRdb on the 5' RACE reads, yielding one entry per CDR3 protein. The sample holds around 130 distinct CDR3 sequences; over 15% are singletons and the top ten take approximately 35%. The source material was normal lung tissue next to the tumor, sampled at surgery. Receptors were obtained from a male donor with early-stage non-small cell lung cancer.

Remarks on this clonotype: Found in a library prepared for alpha chains, this beta chain is an off-target read, and its abundance has little meaning. The chain has TRBV20-1 and TRBJ2-1, with a possible D match to TRBD1 (6 bases). The CDR3 covers 15 residues. V was shortened by 6 bases and J by 3 bases, with 18 bases between the two germline ends. CDR1 and CDR2 (germline): DFQATT, SNEGSKA (reference sequence). CDR3 sequence: CSAPPGDINYNEQFF. The CDR3 coding sequence is TGCAGTGCCCCCCCAGGGGACATCAACTACAATGAGCAGTTCTTC.

This clonotype occurred a few times. In a library made to pick up alpha chains, this beta chain is a stray read with a size that means little. The chain links TRBV20-1 to TRBJ2-3, with TRBD2 identical over 7 bases. The CDR3 totals 14 residues. Germline V lookup: CDR1 DFQATT, CDR2 SNEGSKA (reference sequence). With V trimmed by 7 bases and J by 4 bases, 11 bases remained unmatched. The CDR3 DNA reads as TGCAGTGACTTGCTAGCGGATGGGCCAGATACGCAGTATTTT. Encoded protein: CSDLLADGPDTQYF.

This clonotype qualifies as large. This beta chain appears as a stray read in a library generated for alpha chains; its size is not informative. The chain couples TRBV28 to TRBJ1-5; D gene uncertain. Germline V gene sequence: CDR1 MDHEN, CDR2 SYDVKM. V lost 0 bases, J lost 6 bases, and 9 bases lay in between. The CDR3 runs 14 residues. CDR3 in amino acids: CASSLWVGSQPQHF. DNA for the CDR3: TGTGCCAGCAGTTTATGGGTGGGTAGTCAGCCCCAGCATTTT.

By share of the sample, this clonotype is hyperexpanded. This beta chain was picked up by a library intended for alpha chains and is off target, so its count carries little meaning. V is TRBV3-1 and J is TRBJ2-3, with TRBD2 as a possible D gene (6 bases). CDR1 is LGHDT and CDR2 is YNNKEL in the germline V gene (reference sequence). CDR3 length equals 16 residues. V lost 2 bases and J 2 bases, leaving 14 bases between the germline ends. DNA for the CDR3: TGTGCCAGCAGCCAATTCTCGCGGGGAGCCACAGATACGCAGTATTTT. It codes for CASSQFSRGATDTQYF.

By frequency in the sample, this clonotype is hyperexpanded. This beta chain appears as a stray read in a library generated for alpha chains; its size is not informative. The chain joins TRBV20-1 to TRBJ2-1; the D is unclear. The CDR3 covers 15 residues. V was shortened by 3 bases and J by 0 bases, with 12 bases between the two germline ends. In germline, CDR1 is DFQATT, CDR2 SNEGSKA (reference sequence). The CDR3, as DNA: TGCAGTGCTAGCAGGCCCTCAGGCTCCTACAATGAGCAGTTCTTC. Translating gives CSASRPSGSYNEQFF.

Of note for this clonotype: Because the library targeted alpha chains, this beta chain is an off-target read whose size means little. The V and J genes are TRBV7-2 and TRBJ1-2, with 8 bases identical to TRBD1. From germline, CDR1 is SGHTA and CDR2 FQGNSA. The CDR3 spans 15 residues. After removal of 10 bases from V and 8 bases from J, the junction contained 18 bases not matched to a gene. The CDR3 loop reads CANRTETGESYGYTF. CDR3 bases: TGTGCCAACAGGACTGAGACAGGGGAGTCCTACGGCTACACCTTC.

By its share, this clonotype is hyperexpanded (1% or more). Because the library targeted alpha chains, this beta chain is an off-target read whose size means little. J is TRBJ2-7 and V is TRBV5-1, with 7 bases fitting TRBD2. This CDR3 has 15 amino acids. With 3 bases clipped from V and 5 bases from J, the junction kept 11 bases outside the gene matches. Germline values: CDR1 SGHRS, CDR2 YFSETQ. The CDR3 bases are TGCGCCAGCAGCTGGACGGGCGGGAGTGTGGACGAGCAGTACTTC. It codes for CASSWTGGSVDEQYF. The whole variable domain, remainder taken from reference TRBV5-1 and TRBJ2-7, is KAGVTQTPRYLIKTRGQQVTLSCSPISGHRSVSWYQQTPGQGLQFLFEYFSETQRNKGNFPGRFSGRQFSNSRSEMNVSTLELGDSALYLCASSWTGGSVDEQYFGPGTRLTVT.

This clonotype appeared a few times. A library prepared for alpha chains yielded this beta chain as an off-target read; its size is of little meaning. The chain is built from TRBV11-1 and TRBJ2-1; possible D gene TRBD1, 5 bases. Per germline, CDR1 SGHAT and CDR2 FQDESV (reference sequence). Trimming took 5 bases from V and 6 from J, leaving 17 bases between them. CDR3 length: 15 amino acids. The CDR3 sequence: CASSLPQGFPNEQFF. The CDR3 nucleotides are TGTGCCAGCAGCCTCCCTCAGGGTTTTCCCAATGAGCAGTTCTTC.